This T cell receptor (beta chain) originates from a study of cytomegalovirus exposure and HLA in healthy donors. Study context: A prior analysis found 117 million unique TCR beta sequences from some 200 million T cells.

13 Jbeta primers and 60 Vbeta primers were used for the PCR. TCRdb's table, derived via immunoSEQ multiplex PCR, lists solely in-frame clones and lacks some. The sample includes some 130,000 clones, approximately 80% of them seen just once. Comment on this clone: Its matching antigen is unknown.

Study results and caveats: Immune exposure data for these donors was limited to CMV serostatus.

Trimming pared 3 bases from V and 5 bases from J, leaving 10 bases between. The CDR3 spans 13 residues. The V gene's germline CDR1 is MDHEN and CDR2 SYDVKM. The sequence was collected from a man in his forties or fifties in good health and CMV-seronegative. The sample comprised PBMCs. V usage is TRBV28 and J usage is TRBJ1-1; the D is unclear. The CDR3 protein is CASSFRPATEAFF. The CDR3 nucleotides read TGTGCCAGCAGTTTCCGACCAGCGACTGAAGCTTTCTTT.